This is a list of T cell receptor beta chains from one sample in a study of control samples from healthy donors and cancer patients. Method: immunoSEQ multiplex PCR; TCRdb's copy keeps in-frame clones and lacks some. The table has about 98,000 clones, about 92% seen once. What was sequenced was blood. Receptors originate from a woman between 18 and 30 years old in good health. CDR3s leave out the opening cysteine and the closing phenylalanine or tryptophan. The order of the fields is J gene, V gene, CDR3 protein.

TRBJ2-7,TRBV30,AWSLGAAYEQY
TRBJ1-6,TRBV27,ASSLGSGLDSPLH
TRBJ2-1,TRBV6-1,ASSEGTSGSSEQF
TRBJ2-2,TRBV19,ASNANRVTGELF
TRBJ1-1,TRBV28,ASSLWRGAEAF
TRBJ2-7,TRBV12-3/TRBV12-4,ASSLSNYEQY
TRBJ1-4,TRBV14,ASRRLILSTNEKLF
TRBJ2-2,TRBV6-5,ASSWNHLGNTGELF
TRBJ2-7,TRBV7-2,ASSLSGAGTYEQY
TRBJ1-6,TRBV6-5,ASSYGGTVNSPLH
TRBJ1-2,TRBV18,ASSSKTGDYGYT
TRBJ1-2,TRBV29-1,SSEVGRASYT
TRBJ1-1,TRBV24-1,ATSEAGGRTEAF
TRBJ2-7,TRBV7-2,ASSLVSIPSYEQY
TRBJ2-1,TRBV20-1,SSGTYNEQF
TRBJ1-3,TRBV30,AWSVSGSSSGNTIY
TRBJ2-2,TRBV5-1,ASSTTSFHGGSTGELF
TRBJ2-4,TRBV5-1,ASSGPTGDNIQY
TRBJ1-4,TRBV6-1,ASSEVINEKLF
TRBJ2-7,TRBV6-2/TRBV6-3,ASSLRWLAGSPSSYEQY